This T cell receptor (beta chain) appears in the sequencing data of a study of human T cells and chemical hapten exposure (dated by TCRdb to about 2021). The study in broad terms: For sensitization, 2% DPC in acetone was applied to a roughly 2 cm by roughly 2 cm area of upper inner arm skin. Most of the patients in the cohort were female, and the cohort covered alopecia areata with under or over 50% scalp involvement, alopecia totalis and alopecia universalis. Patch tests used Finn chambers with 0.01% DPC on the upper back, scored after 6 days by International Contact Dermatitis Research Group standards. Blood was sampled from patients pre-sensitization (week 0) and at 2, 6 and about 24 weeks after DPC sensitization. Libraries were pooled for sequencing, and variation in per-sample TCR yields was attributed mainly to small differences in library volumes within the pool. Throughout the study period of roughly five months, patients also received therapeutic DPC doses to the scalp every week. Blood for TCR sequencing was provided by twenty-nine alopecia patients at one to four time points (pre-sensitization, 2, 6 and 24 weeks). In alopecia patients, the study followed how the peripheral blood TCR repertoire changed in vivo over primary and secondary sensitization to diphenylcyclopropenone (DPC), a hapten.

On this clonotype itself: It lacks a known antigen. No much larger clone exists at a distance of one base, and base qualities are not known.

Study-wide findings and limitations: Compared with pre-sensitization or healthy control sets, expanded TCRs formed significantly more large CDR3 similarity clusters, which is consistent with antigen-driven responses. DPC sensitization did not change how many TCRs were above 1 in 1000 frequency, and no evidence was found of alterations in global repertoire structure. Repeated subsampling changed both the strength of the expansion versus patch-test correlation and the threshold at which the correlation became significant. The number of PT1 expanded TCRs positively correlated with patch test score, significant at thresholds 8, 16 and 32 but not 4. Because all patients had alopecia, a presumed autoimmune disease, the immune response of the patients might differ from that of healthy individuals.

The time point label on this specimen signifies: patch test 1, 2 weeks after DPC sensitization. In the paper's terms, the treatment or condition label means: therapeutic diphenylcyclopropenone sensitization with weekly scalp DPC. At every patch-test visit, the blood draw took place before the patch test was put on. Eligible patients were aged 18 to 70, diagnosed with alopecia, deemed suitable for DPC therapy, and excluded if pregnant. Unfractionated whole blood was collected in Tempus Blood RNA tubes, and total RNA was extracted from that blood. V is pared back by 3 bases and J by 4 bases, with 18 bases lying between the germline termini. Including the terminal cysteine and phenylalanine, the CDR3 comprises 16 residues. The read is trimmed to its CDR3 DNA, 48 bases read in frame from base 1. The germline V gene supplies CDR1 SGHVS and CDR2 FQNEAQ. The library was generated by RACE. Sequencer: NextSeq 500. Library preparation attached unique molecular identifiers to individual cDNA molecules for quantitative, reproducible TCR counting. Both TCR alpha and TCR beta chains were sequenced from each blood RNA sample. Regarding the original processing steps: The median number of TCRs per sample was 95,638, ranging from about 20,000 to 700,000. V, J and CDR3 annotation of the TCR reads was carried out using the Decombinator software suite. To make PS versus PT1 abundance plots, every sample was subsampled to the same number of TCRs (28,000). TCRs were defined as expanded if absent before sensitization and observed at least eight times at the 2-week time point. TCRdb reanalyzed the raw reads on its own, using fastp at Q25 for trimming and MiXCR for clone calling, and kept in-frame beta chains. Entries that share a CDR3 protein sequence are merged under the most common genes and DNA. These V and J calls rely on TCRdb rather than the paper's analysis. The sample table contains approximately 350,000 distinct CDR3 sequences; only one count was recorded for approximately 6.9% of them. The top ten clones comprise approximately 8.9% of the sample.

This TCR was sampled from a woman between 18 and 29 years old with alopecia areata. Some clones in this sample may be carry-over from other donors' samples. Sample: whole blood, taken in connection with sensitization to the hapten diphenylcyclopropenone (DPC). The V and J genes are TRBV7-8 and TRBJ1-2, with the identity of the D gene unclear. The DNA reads TGTGCCAGCAGCTTTGGCTTCCCGACTAATTCCTATGGCTACACCTTC. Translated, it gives CASSFGFPTNSYGYTF.